This passage covers 24 T cell receptor beta chains from one sample sequenced in a study of blood T cell repertoires in COVID-19 (dated by TCRdb to 2018 to 2021). The library was prepared using the immunoSEQ multiplex PCR assay. Here the immuneACCESS table is served through TCRdb, limited to in-frame sequences with V and J called. Missing clones are a known gap in these copies; in checked studies unresolved V genes cover under half, and the rest lacks a known reason. In all, the sample holds 55,000 to 75,000 clones, and about 80% of those were seen once. The ten largest clones capture about a tenth of the sample. What was sequenced was peripheral blood. These receptors were taken from a man of 80 years or more with COVID-19, enrolled during active disease.

The chain uses TRBV6-5 and TRBJ1-1; 9 bases align to TRBD1. The V and J ends lost 7 bases and 2 bases, in that order; junction bases with no gene match: 2. Germline lookup yields CDR1 MNHEY and CDR2 SVGAGI. CDR3 length: 13 residues. The CDR3: CASKGQGNTEAFF. DNA of the CDR3: TGTGCCAGCAAGGGACAGGGTAACACTGAAGCTTTCTTT.

The chain employs TRBV29-1 and TRBJ2-2; D is possibly TRBD1 (7 bases). V lost 5 bases, J lost 6 bases, and 22 bases lay in between. In germline, CDR1 is SQVTM, CDR2 ANQGSEA. This CDR3 region has 16 residues. CDR3 coding DNA: TGCAGCGTTACGAAGGGGGGACAGTTATTTTCCGGGGAGCTGTTTTTT. This codes for CSVTKGGQLFSGELFF.

This chain uses TRBV30 with TRBJ2-5, with a tentative D call TRBD2 (5 bases). Looked up from germline, CDR1 is GTSNPN and CDR2 is SVGIG (reference sequence). The CDR3 is 13 residues long. The V end was cut by 3 bases, the J end by 5 bases, with 13 bases between. The CDR3 region is CAWSAIPGETQYF. DNA of the CDR3: TGTGCCTGGAGCGCCATACCGGGGGAGACCCAGTACTTC.

In nucleotides, the CDR3 is TGTGCCAGCAGTGTCACAGGGACCTATGGCTACACCTTC. This translates into CASSVTGTYGYTF. This chain uses TRBV27 with TRBJ1-2, with D tentatively TRBD1 (6 bases). V dropped 5 bases and J dropped 4 bases, with 11 bases sitting between them. Germline-derived CDR1 and CDR2 are MNHEY and SMNVEV (reference sequence). This CDR3 has 13 residues.

This chain links TRBV24-1 with TRBJ2-3; D is undetermined. The V end was cut by 7 bases, the J end by 6 bases, with 19 bases between. CDR3 length equals 15 residues. The germline gives CDR1 KGHDR, CDR2 SFDVKD. The CDR3 DNA is TGTGCCACCAGGGCGGAGTGTCCGTGGTGGGATACGCAGTATTTT. This sequence encodes CATRAECPWWDTQYF.

This clone was seen only a few times. The chain links TRBV18 to TRBJ1-1, with 10 positions matching TRBD1. With V trimmed by 5 bases and J by 0 bases, 6 bases remained unmatched. Germline values: CDR1 KGHSH, CDR2 LQKENI. The CDR3 spans 16 residues. In DNA form, the CDR3 reads TGTGCCAGCTCATCGACAGGGGGCGCCTTGAACACTGAAGCTTTCTTT. This gives the protein CASSSTGGALNTEAFF.

This clone was seen a few times. The CDR3 region is CASNLGQGGWNTEAFF. The CDR3, as DNA: TGCGCCAGCAACCTGGGACAGGGGGGATGGAACACTGAAGCTTTCTTT. The chain links TRBV5-1 to TRBJ1-1; 11 nucleotides agree with TRBD1. The CDR3 is made up of 16 amino acids. Losses at the gene ends were 6 bases for V and 1 base for J; bases not matched to a gene: 8. The germline CDR1 and CDR2 sequences are SGHRS and YFSETQ.

The chain combines TRBV5-4 with TRBJ2-1, with TRBD2 matching 7 bases. The V gene end was trimmed by 5 bases and the J gene end by 10 bases; junction bases not matched to a gene: 12. The V gene's germline CDR1 is SGHNT and CDR2 YYREEE (reference sequence). The CDR3 has 14 amino acids. The DNA for the CDR3 is TGTGCCAGCAGATCCCCTAGCGGTGGTCAGGAGCAGTTCTTC. Translated, it gives CASRSPSGGQEQFF.

The J gene is TRBJ1-3, the V gene TRBV5-1, with a weak D call TRBD1 (5 bases). V lost 0 bases to trimming and J lost 4 bases, with 8 bases between them. Germline CDR1 SGHRS, CDR2 YFSETQ. This CDR3 contains 14 residues. CDR3: CASSLAGRGNTIYF. The DNA for the CDR3 is TGCGCCAGCAGCTTGGCAGGGCGCGGAAACACCATATATTTT. The variable domain in full, with the rest retrieved from reference TRBV5-1 and TRBJ1-3, is KAGVTQTPRYLIKTRGQQVTLSCSPISGHRSVSWYQQTPGQGLQFLFEYFSETQRNKGNFPGRFSGRQFSNSRSEMNVSTLELGDSALYLCASSLAGRGNTIYFGEGSWLTVV.

The chain joins TRBV5-6 to TRBJ2-1; unclear D gene. The CDR3 is made up of 12 amino acids. In germline, CDR1 is SGHDT, CDR2 YYEEEE. V was pared by 1 base and J by 6 bases, with 5 bases between. CDR3 residues: CASSLPLNEQFF. CDR3 DNA sequence: TGTGCCAGCAGCTTGCCACTCAATGAGCAGTTCTTC. The whole variable domain, remainder taken from reference TRBV5-6 and TRBJ2-1, is DAGVTQSPTHLIKTRGQQVTLRCSPKSGHDTVSWYQQALGQGPQFIFQYYEEEERQRGNFPDRFSGHQFPNYSSELNVNALLLGDSALYLCASSLPLNEQFFGPGTRLTVL.

The CDR3 coding sequence is TGTGCCAGTAGGGCTTACTCCTACAATGAGCAGTTCTTC. This translates into CASRAYSYNEQFF. The chain joins TRBV19 to TRBJ2-1; the D is unclear. V lost 6 bases and J lost 0, with 6 bases in between. Germline loops: CDR1 LNHDA, CDR2 SQIVND (reference sequence). The CDR3 consists of 13 residues.

This clone was detected once. Its ends do not fully match the called genes, so a read error is possible. The gene calls are TRBV20-1 and TRBJ2-5, with 7 bases identical to TRBD2. From germline, CDR1 is DFQATT and CDR2 SNEGSKA (reference sequence). The CDR3 is made up of 14 amino acids. The CDR3 loop is CSASLPSGQKTQYF. As DNA, the CDR3 is TGCAGCGCTAGTCTCCCTAGCGGACAAAAGACCCAGTACTTC.

V and J are TRBV7-2 and TRBJ2-1; the D gene is possibly TRBD1 (6 bases). Germline loops: CDR1 SGHTA, CDR2 FQGNSA. V was pared by 3 bases and J by 5 bases, with 11 bases between. This CDR3 contains 14 residues. In nucleotides, the CDR3 is TGTGCCAGCAGCTTCTCTCGGACAGACAATGAGCAGTTCTTC. As protein: CASSFSRTDNEQFF. Full variable domain (missing parts from reference TRBV7-2 and TRBJ2-1): GAGVSQSPSNKVTEKGKDVELRCDPISGHTALYWYRQSLGQGLEFLIYFQGNSAPDKSGLPSDRFSAERTGGSVSTLTIQRTQQEDSAVYLCASSFSRTDNEQFFGPGTRLTVL.

In this sample, this clone turned up a few times. CDR3 bases: TGTGCCAGCAGCGTAAGGAGTAATTCACCCCTCCACTTT. Its protein product is CASSVRSNSPLHF. The chain is built from TRBV9 and TRBJ1-6; D call uncertain. The germline CDR1 and CDR2 sequences are SGDLS and YYNGEE. The ends were cut back, 1 base at V and 6 bases at J, with 5 bases in the middle. The CDR3 totals 13 residues.

The chain recombines TRBV13 with TRBJ1-6; 11 bases are a match to TRBD1. The junction had 8 bases not matched to a gene; V was cut back by 4 bases and J by 6 bases. CDR3 size: 17 residues. CDR1 and CDR2 (germline): PRHDT, FYEKMQ (reference sequence). The CDR3 DNA is TGTGCCAGCAGCTCATGGACAGGGGGCATCCCTAATTCACCCCTCCACTTT. Translation gives CASSSWTGGIPNSPLHF.

The genes are TRBV18 and TRBJ2-1, with TRBD2 matching over 7 bases. Germline CDR1 is KGHSH and CDR2 is LQKENI. Unmatched junction bases numbered 10, after V lost 3 bases and J lost 5 bases. CDR3 length equals 16 residues. The CDR3 nucleotides are TGTGCCAGCTCACCTCGGACGAGCGGGATTGACAATGAGCAGTTCTTC. It encodes CASSPRTSGIDNEQFF.

The chain is built from TRBV7-9 and TRBJ1-2; 9 bases are shared with TRBD1. Germline V CDR1 and CDR2: SEHNR, FQNEAQ (reference sequence). The CDR3 has 16 amino acids. J gave up 1 base and V 4 bases, and 7 bases lay outside the gene matches. DNA of the CDR3: TGTGCCAGCAGCTCATCCCGGGACAGGGATAACTATGGCTACACCTTC. Its translation: CASSSSRDRDNYGYTF.

The rearrangement uses TRBV21-1 and TRBJ1-3; TRBD1 is taken as the D call from the table, unchecked against the DNA. TRBV21-1 counts as a pseudogene. The CDR3 has 18 amino acids. CDR3 coding DNA: TGTGCCAGCAGCGAGCACTACAGGGCTACCGATCTAGAAGACACCATATATTTT. Translated, it gives CASSEHYRATDLEDTIYF.

This clone occurred once. The chain is built from TRBV10-1 and TRBJ2-1; 7 nucleotides agree with TRBD1. The trim removed 3 bases at V and 0 bases at J, leaving 11 bases unmatched. Per germline, CDR1 WNHNN and CDR2 SYGVQD (reference sequence). CDR3 length: 18 residues. The CDR3 is CASSDARGKRGSYNEQFF. The DNA for the CDR3 is TGCGCCAGCAGTGATGCCAGGGGGAAGAGGGGCTCCTACAATGAGCAGTTCTTC.

V gene TRBV29-1 combines with J gene TRBJ1-1; TRBD1 matches at 9 bases. V shed 7 bases and J 5 bases; nucleotides not matched to a gene: 11. The CDR3 extends over 14 amino acids. Germline lookup yields CDR1 SQVTM and CDR2 ANQGSEA. The CDR3 DNA follows: TGCAGCGCCCTACAGGGGGCCGGGTCGACTGAAGCTTTCTTT. Translated: CSALQGAGSTEAFF.

This chain connects TRBV6-5 to TRBJ2-7, with 12 bases fitting TRBD1. The ends lost 4 bases at V and 1 base at J; junction bases unmatched: 2. This CDR3 has 15 amino acids. CDR1 and CDR2 (germline): MNHEY, SVGAGI. DNA of the CDR3: TGTGCCAGCAGTTTGGGACAGGGGGCATCCTACGAGCAGTACGTC. Its protein is CASSLGQGASYEQYV.

This clone was counted a single time. CDR3 coding DNA: TGTGCCACCAGTGATTTGCCCCGGACTAGCGGGAGATGCGAGCAGTACGTC. Its translation is CATSDLPRTSGRCEQYV. This chain connects TRBV24-1 to TRBJ2-7, with TRBD2 matching over 13 bases. The CDR3 is made up of 17 amino acids. V dropped 0 bases and J dropped 6; count of bases not matched to a gene: 7. Per the germline V gene, CDR1 is KGHDR and CDR2 is SFDVKD.

The CDR3 DNA follows: TGTGCCAGCAGCCCCCTTCGGCGACTAGCGGGAGATCGGACCGACACAGATACGCAGTATTTT. Its translation: CASSPLRRLAGDRTDTDTQYF. The rearrangement links TRBV3-1 (or the pseudogene TRBV3-2) to TRBJ2-3, with 12 bases aligning to TRBD2. Trimming took 4 bases from V and 2 from J; bases not matched to a gene: 19. The CDR3 runs to 21 residues. From germline, CDR1 is LGHDT and CDR2 YNNKEL (reference sequence).

V is TRBV3-1 (or the pseudogene TRBV3-2) and J is TRBJ1-2; D uncertain. The CDR3 sequence is 16 residues long. Trimming left V 2 bases short and J 5 bases short, with 18 bases between. Looked up from germline, CDR1 is LGHDT and CDR2 is YNNKEL (reference sequence). CDR3 in DNA: TGTGCCAGCAGCCAATTCACTTCGGCAGCGTCGTATGGCTACACCTTC. This encodes CASSQFTSAASYGYTF.